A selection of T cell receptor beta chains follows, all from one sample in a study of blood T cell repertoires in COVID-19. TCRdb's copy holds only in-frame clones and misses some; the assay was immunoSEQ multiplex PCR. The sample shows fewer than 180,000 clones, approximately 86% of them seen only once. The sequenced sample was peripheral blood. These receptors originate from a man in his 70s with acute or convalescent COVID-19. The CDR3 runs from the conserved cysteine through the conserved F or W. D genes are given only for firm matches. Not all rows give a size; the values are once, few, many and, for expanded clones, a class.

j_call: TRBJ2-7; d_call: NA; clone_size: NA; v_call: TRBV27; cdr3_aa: CASSNAGLLDEQYF; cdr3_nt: TGTGCCAGCAGCAATGCAGGATTGCTCGACGAGCAGTACTTC
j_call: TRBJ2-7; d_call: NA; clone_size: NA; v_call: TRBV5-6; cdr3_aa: CASSPHRSYEQYF; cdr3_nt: TGTGCCAGCAGCCCCCATCGGTCCTACGAGCAGTACTTC
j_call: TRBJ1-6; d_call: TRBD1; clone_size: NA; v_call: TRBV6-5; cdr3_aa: CASSRDRTYNSPLHF; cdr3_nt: TGTGCCAGCAGTCGGGACAGGACTTATAATTCACCCCTCCACTTT
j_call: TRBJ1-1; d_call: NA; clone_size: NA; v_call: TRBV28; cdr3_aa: CASSSATAMNTEAFF; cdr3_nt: TGTGCCAGCAGTTCCGCCACAGCAATGAACACTGAAGCTTTCTTT
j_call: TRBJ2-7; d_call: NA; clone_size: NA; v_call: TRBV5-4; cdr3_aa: CASSWGGEQYF; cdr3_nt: TGTGCCAGCAGCTGGGGAGGCGAGCAGTACTTC
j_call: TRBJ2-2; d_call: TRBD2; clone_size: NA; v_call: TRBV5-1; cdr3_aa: CASSLVASGRFTGELFF; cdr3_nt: TGCGCCAGCAGCTTGGTGGCCAGCGGGAGATTTACCGGGGAGCTGTTTTTT
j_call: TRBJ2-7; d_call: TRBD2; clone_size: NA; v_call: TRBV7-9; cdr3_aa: CASTSRLAGDHEQYF; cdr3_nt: TGTGCCAGCACCTCCCGACTAGCGGGAGACCACGAGCAGTACTTC
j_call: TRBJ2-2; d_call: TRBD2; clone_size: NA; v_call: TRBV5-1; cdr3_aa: CASKISGANTGELFF; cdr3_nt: TGCGCCAGCAAAATTAGCGGGGCGAACACCGGGGAGCTGTTTTTT
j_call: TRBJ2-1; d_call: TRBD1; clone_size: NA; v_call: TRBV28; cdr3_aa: CASSPSGQGGSFRQFF; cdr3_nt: TGTGCCAGCAGTCCGTCGGGACAGGGGGGTAGTTTCAGGCAGTTCTTC
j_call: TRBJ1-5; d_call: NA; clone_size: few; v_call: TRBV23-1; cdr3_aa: CASSPQGNQPQHF; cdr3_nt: TGCGCCAGCAGCCCACAGGGAAATCAGCCCCAGCATTTT
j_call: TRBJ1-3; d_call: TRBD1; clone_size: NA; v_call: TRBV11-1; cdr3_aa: CASSRGTGEGNTIYF; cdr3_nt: TGTGCCAGCAGCCGAGGGACAGGGGAAGGAAACACCATATATTTT
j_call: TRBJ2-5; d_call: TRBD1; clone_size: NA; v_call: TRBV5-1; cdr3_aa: CASSLRRDREQETQYF; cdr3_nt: TGCGCCAGCAGTTTACGCCGGGACAGAGAACAAGAGACCCAGTACTTC
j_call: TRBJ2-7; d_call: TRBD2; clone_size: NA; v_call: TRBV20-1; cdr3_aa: CSASGLAAYEQYF; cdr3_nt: TGCAGTGCGAGTGGACTAGCAGCCTACGAGCAGTACTTC
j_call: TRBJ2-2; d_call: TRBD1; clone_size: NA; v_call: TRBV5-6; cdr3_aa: CASSLALGTGDTGELFF; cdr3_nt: TGTGCCAGCAGCTTGGCACTCGGGACAGGGGACACCGGGGAGCTGTTTTTT
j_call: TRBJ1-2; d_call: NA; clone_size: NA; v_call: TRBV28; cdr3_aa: CASSVPPGQTYGYTF; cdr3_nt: TGTGCCAGCAGTGTGCCTCCGGGACAAACTTATGGCTACACCTTC
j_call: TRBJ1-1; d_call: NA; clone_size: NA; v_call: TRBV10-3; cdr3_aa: CAAGETGTQNTEAFF; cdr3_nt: TGTGCCGCAGGAGAAACCGGGACACAGAACACTGAAGCTTTCTTT
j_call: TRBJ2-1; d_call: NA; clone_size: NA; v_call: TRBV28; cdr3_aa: CASSLGGRSVNEQFF; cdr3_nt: TGTGCCAGCAGTTTAGGTGGCCGGAGCGTCAATGAGCAGTTCTTC
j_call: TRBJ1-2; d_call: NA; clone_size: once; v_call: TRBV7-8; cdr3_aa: CASSFSGGGLSYGYTF; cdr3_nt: TGTGCCAGCAGCTTTTCCGGCGGCGGCCTCAGCTATGGCTACACCTTC
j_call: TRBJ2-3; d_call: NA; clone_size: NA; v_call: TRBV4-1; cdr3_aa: CASSQHSAVTDTQYF; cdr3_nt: TGCGCCAGCAGCCAACATAGCGCCGTCACAGATACGCAGTATTTT
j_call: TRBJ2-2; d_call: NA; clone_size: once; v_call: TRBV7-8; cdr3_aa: CASSPFGRGTGELFF; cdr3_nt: TGTGCCAGCAGCCCTTTTGGGAGAGGGACCGGGGAGCTGTTTTTT
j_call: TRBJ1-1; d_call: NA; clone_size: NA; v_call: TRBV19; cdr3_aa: CASSRDKYTEAFF; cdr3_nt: TGTGCCAGTAGTAGGGACAAGTACACTGAAGCTTTCTTT
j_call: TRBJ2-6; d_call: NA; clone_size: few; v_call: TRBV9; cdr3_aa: CASTPGGLGANVLTF; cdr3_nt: TGTGCCAGCACCCCAGGGGGGCTTGGGGCCAACGTCCTGACTTTC
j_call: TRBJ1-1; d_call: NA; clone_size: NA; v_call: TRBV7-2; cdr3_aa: CASRVRVTGNTEAFF; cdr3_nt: TGTGCCAGCAGAGTACGGGTGACGGGGAACACTGAAGCTTTCTTT
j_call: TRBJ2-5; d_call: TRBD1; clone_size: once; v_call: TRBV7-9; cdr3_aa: CASSWGQGLQETQYF; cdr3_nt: TGTGCCAGCAGCTGGGGACAGGGCCTTCAAGAGACCCAGTACTTC
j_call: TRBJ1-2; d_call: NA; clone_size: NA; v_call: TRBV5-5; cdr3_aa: CASSLTGTNYGYTF; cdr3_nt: TGTGCCAGCAGCTTGACAGGTACTAACTATGGCTACACCTTC
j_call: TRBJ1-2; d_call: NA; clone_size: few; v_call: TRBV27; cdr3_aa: CASSPTGGSYGYTF; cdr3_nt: TGTGCCAGCAGTCCCACCGGCGGGTCCTATGGCTACACCTTC
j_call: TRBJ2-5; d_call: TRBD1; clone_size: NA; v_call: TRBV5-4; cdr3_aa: CASSSGDRVTGETQYF; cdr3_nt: TGTGCCAGCAGCTCGGGGGACAGGGTAACAGGAGAGACCCAGTACTTC